These 21 T cell receptor beta chains originate from one sample sequenced in a study of PD-1 blockade in classical Hodgkin lymphoma. Stated time point: cycle 4 day 1 (C4D1), after five to seven weeks of nivolumab. Brentuximab vedotin exposure varied, and every patient relapsed after autologous stem cell transplantation. Assay used: immunoSEQ multiplex PCR; TCRdb lists only in-frame clones, some missing. The sample has tens of thousands of clones; around 94% are singletons. The material sequenced was peripheral blood mononuclear cells (PBMCs), taken before the fourth cycle of nivolumab. The source is a human donor with classical Hodgkin lymphoma.

The chain recombines TRBV6-1 with TRBJ1-5; tentatively, D is TRBD1 (6 bases). Germline CDR1 reads MNHNS; CDR2 reads SASEGT. CDR3 length: 15 residues. V was pared by 6 bases and J by 6 bases, with 18 bases between. The DNA of the CDR3 is TGTGCCAGCAGCGCCACAGGGAGCATGGCTCAGCCCCAGCATTTT. Amino acids: CASSATGSMAQPQHF.

This clone was recorded only once. The chain uses TRBV10-3 and TRBJ2-1; TRBD2 is a possible D gene (6 bases). V lost 2 bases, J lost 8 bases, and 16 bases lay in between. The germline CDR1 and CDR2 sequences are ENHRY and SYGVKD. CDR3 size: 15 residues. CDR3 DNA: TGTGCCATCAGTGAGGCCAAGACTAGTGCCCATGAGCAGTTCTTC. It is translated as CAISEAKTSAHEQFF.

V usage is TRBV4-2 and J usage is TRBJ2-7; perhaps TRBD2 as D (6 bases). CDR1 and CDR2 (germline): LGHNA, YNFKEQ. Trimming shortened V by 0 bases and J by 3 bases, and 12 bases separated the two germline ends. CDR3 length: 15 amino acids. CDR3 loop: CASSQDPGLLYEQYF. The CDR3 region has the DNA TGTGCCAGCAGCCAAGATCCGGGACTCCTCTACGAGCAGTACTTC.

The chain recombines TRBV6-5 with TRBJ1-4; 9 positions agree with TRBD1. Germline V gives CDR1 MNHEY, CDR2 SVGAGI. This CDR3 has 13 amino acids. V was clipped by 8 bases and J by 8 bases; unmatched bases: 6. The CDR3 nucleotides are TGTGCCAGCTCCGACAGGGGGGAAGAAAAACTGTTTTTT. This translates into CASSDRGEEKLFF.

The chain couples TRBV25-1 to TRBJ2-7, with D possibly matching TRBD2 (7 bases). V lost 3 bases to trimming and J lost 2 bases, with 11 bases between them. The CDR3 contains 14 residues. The V gene's germline CDR1 is MGHDK and CDR2 SYGVNS. In DNA, the CDR3 is TGTGCCAGCAGTGAGCGGGGGCTCCCCTACGAGCAGTACTTC. Amino acid sequence: CASSERGLPYEQYF.

DNA for the CDR3: TGTGCCAGCACAAGGACAGGGGAAGGTCAGCCCCAGCATTTT. It encodes CASTRTGEGQPQHF. The V and J genes are TRBV5-8 and TRBJ1-5, with TRBD1 matching over 9 bases. This CDR3 has 14 residues. The germline V gene has CDR1 SGHTS and CDR2 YDEGEE. With V trimmed by 6 bases and J by 6 bases, 7 bases remained unmatched. Using reference TRBV5-8 and TRBJ1-5 for the parts outside the CDR3, the full variable domain is EAGVTQSPTHLIKTRGQQATLRCSPISGHTSVYWYQQALGLGLQFLLWYDEGEERNRGNFPPRFSGRQFPNYSSELNVNALELEDSALYLCASTRTGEGQPQHFGDGTRLSIL.

This chain connects TRBV5-1 to TRBJ2-1; tentatively, D is TRBD2 (5 bases). Per the germline V gene, CDR1 is SGHRS and CDR2 is YFSETQ. The V and J ends lost 4 bases and 3 bases respectively, with 26 bases between them. The CDR3 is 19 residues long. CDR3 bases: TGCGCCAGCAGCGGAGAGGGAAGTACATTTCGGGCCCTCTACAATGAGCAGTTCTTC. Its protein product is CASSGEGSTFRALYNEQFF.

The chain links TRBV9 to TRBJ2-4; the D gene is possibly TRBD1 (6 bases). Trimming removed 0 bases at V and 8 bases at J, with 15 bases between. The germline V gene has CDR1 SGDLS and CDR2 YYNGEE. The CDR3 consists of 15 residues. This chain's CDR3 is CASSVGKLAGDIQYF. Here the CDR3 DNA reads TGTGCCAGCAGCGTAGGAAAGCTAGCAGGGGACATTCAGTACTTC. Variable domain in full (rest from reference TRBV9 and TRBJ2-4): DSGVTQTPKHLITATGQRVTLRCSPRSGDLSVYWYQQSLDQGLQFLIQYYNGEERAKGNILERFSAQQFPDLHSELNLSSLELGDSALYFCASSVGKLAGDIQYFGAGTRLSVL.

In its sample, this clone was seen a few times. The rearrangement links TRBV29-1 to TRBJ2-5, with unresolved D. The germline V and J ends were trimmed by 0 bases and 7 bases, with 12 bases remaining between them. This CDR3 is built from 13 residues. Germline V gene data show CDR1 as SQVTM and CDR2 as ANQGSEA. The CDR3 is CSVEEGAHGTQYF. CDR3 DNA: TGCAGCGTTGAAGAGGGCGCACACGGGACCCAGTACTTC.

V is TRBV7-2 and J is TRBJ2-2, with unresolved D. V lost 5 bases to trimming and J lost 6 bases, with 10 bases between them. CDR3 length equals 13 residues. Germline CDR1 SGHTA, CDR2 FQGNSA. The CDR3 loop reads CASSLGWSGELFF. CDR3 bases: TGTGCCAGCAGCCTTGGGTGGTCCGGGGAGCTGTTTTTT.

The chain uses TRBV11-2 and TRBJ1-4; D not resolved. CDR3 length: 16 amino acids. Deletions cut 1 base from V and 7 bases from J, with 16 bases between. CDR1 and CDR2 from the germline V gene are SGHAT and FQNNGV. CDR3 region: CASSLALGSSVEKLFF. In nucleotides, the CDR3 is TGTGCCAGCAGCTTAGCGTTAGGCAGTTCGGTTGAAAAACTGTTTTTT.

The CDR3 nucleotides are TGTGCCAGCATCGCCTCCGGACTAGCGGGGGGGACGAGGGTTGAGCAGTTCTTC. Translation gives CASIASGLAGGTRVEQFF. The chain recombines TRBV7-2 with TRBJ2-1; 15 nucleotides align to TRBD2. The junction had 16 bases not matched to a gene; V was cut back by 7 bases and J by 9 bases. The CDR3 is 18 amino acids. Looked up from germline, CDR1 is SGHTA and CDR2 is FQGNSA.

The chain has TRBV28 and TRBJ2-7, with D perhaps matching TRBD2 (5 bases). V lost 5 bases, J lost 0 bases, and 17 bases lay in between. The CDR3 extends over 16 amino acids. CDR1 and CDR2 from the germline V gene are MDHEN and SYDVKM. CDR3 in amino acids: CASSHSLATISYEQYF. In DNA form, the CDR3 reads TGTGCCAGCAGTCATTCCCTAGCAACCATCTCCTACGAGCAGTACTTC. The complete variable domain, with remaining parts taken from reference TRBV28 and TRBJ2-7, reads DVKVTQSSRYLVKRTGEKVFLECVQDMDHENMFWYRQDPGLGLRLIYFSYDVKMKEKGDIPEGYSVSREKKERFSLILESASTNQTSMYLCASSHSLATISYEQYFGPGTRLTVT.

The gene calls are TRBV19 and TRBJ1-4, with D maybe TRBD1 (6 bases). V was cut by 5 bases and J by 3 bases, with 7 bases left in between. Germline CDR1 reads LNHDA; CDR2 reads SQIVND (reference sequence). This CDR3 is built from 13 residues. The CDR3 region has the DNA TGTGCCAGTAGTGACAGGCCTAATGAAAAACTGTTTTTT. Protein sequence: CASSDRPNEKLFF. The full variable domain, in which reference TRBV19 and TRBJ1-4 provide the parts outside the CDR3, is DGGITQSPKYLFRKEGQNVTLSCEQNLNHDAMYWYRQDPGQGLRLIYYSQIVNDFQKGDIAEGYSVSREKKESFPLTVTSAQKNPTAFYLCASSDRPNEKLFFGSGTQLSVL.

The CDR3 sequence: CASSLTSGLYEQYF. In DNA, the CDR3 is TGTGCCAGCAGCTTGACTAGCGGACTATACGAGCAGTACTTC. The chain carries TRBV7-6 and TRBJ2-7, with TRBD2 matching 9 bases. Trimming removed 3 bases from V and 4 bases from J; junction bases left unmatched: 4. The CDR3 totals 14 residues. Germline CDR1 reads SGHVS; CDR2 reads FNYEAQ.

J is TRBJ2-5 and V is TRBV5-1; the D gene could be TRBD1 or TRBD2 (6 bases each). Between the trimmed V and J ends, which lost 0 bases and 4 bases, there was a span of 16 bases. CDR3 length: 16 amino acids. CDR1 and CDR2 from the germline V gene are SGHRS and YFSETQ. Here the CDR3 DNA reads TGCGCCAGCAGCTTGGTAGGGGGGAAGATGGGAGAGACCCAGTACTTC. Amino acid sequence: CASSLVGGKMGETQYF.

J is TRBJ1-2 and V is TRBV25-1, with D perhaps TRBD1 (6 bases). V lost 6 bases to trimming and J lost 1 base, with 12 bases between them. Germline V gives CDR1 MGHDK, CDR2 SYGVNS. The CDR3 contains 14 residues. The CDR3 spells CASSPGGINYGYTF. In nucleotides, the CDR3 is TGTGCCAGCAGCCCTGGGGGCATTAACTATGGCTACACCTTC.

The chain has TRBV27 and TRBJ2-7, with 7 bases fitting TRBD1. CDR3 length equals 14 residues. The trim removed 6 bases at V and 2 bases at J, leaving 7 bases unmatched. Germline CDR1 and CDR2: MNHEY and SMNVEV (reference sequence). The CDR3 DNA is TGTGCCAGCAGATACAGGGGTACAGCCTACGAGCAGTACTTC. Amino acids: CASRYRGTAYEQYF.

The V call is TRBV18, the J call TRBJ2-7; a weak D match, TRBD1 (6 bases). Germline V gene lookup returns CDR1 KGHSH and CDR2 LQKENI. The CDR3 is 14 amino acids. The V gene lost 2 bases and the J gene lost 0 bases, with 8 bases spanning the gap. The CDR3 protein is CASSPATGSYEQYF. The CDR3 nucleotides read TGTGCCAGCTCACCAGCGACAGGCTCCTACGAGCAGTACTTC.

The rearrangement uses TRBV29-1 and TRBJ2-5; D uncertain. The CDR3 length is 13 residues. Trimming stripped 7 bases from V and 2 bases from J, with 14 bases between. Germline V CDR1 and CDR2: SQVTM, ANQGSEA. The CDR3 is CSAKGFGQETQYF. The CDR3 coding sequence is TGCAGCGCCAAAGGTTTTGGGCAAGAGACCCAGTACTTC.

The chain links TRBV6-1 to TRBJ2-2, with D perhaps TRBD1 or TRBD2 (5 bases each). Germline V gives CDR1 MNHNS, CDR2 SASEGT. Trimming removed 7 bases from V and 6 bases from J, with 12 bases in between. The CDR3 is 13 residues long. CDR3 sequence reads: CASTTGTSGELFF. The CDR3 DNA is TGTGCCAGCACAACTGGGACCTCCGGGGAGCTGTTTTTT.